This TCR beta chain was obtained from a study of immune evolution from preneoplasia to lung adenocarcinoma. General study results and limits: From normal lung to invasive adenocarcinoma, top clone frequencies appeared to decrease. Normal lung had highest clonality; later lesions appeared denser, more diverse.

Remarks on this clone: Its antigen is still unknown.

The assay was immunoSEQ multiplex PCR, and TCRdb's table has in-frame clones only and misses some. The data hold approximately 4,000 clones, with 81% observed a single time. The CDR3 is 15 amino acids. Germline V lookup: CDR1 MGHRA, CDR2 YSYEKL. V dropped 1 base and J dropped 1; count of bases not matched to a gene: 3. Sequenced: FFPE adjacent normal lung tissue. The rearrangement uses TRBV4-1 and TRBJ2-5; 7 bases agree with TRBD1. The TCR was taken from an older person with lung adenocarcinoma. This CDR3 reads CASSQAGQVQETQYF. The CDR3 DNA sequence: TGCGCCAGCAGCCAAGCTGGACAGGTCCAAGAGACCCAGTACTTC.